The 28 T cell receptor beta chains listed next were all sequenced from one sample in a study of graft-versus-host responses after intestinal transplantation. Profiled with immunoSEQ multiplex PCR; TCRdb holds only in-frame clones, not every one. The repertoire holds 95,000 to 110,000 clones, with over 80% as singletons. No cognate antigen is known for these TCRs. The material was unstimulated CD4+ T cells sorted from spleen or lymph node cells, obtained before transplant. These receptors were obtained from a human donor who was the organ donor for an intestinal transplant.

The V and J genes are TRBV11-3 and TRBJ2-4, with D tentatively TRBD2 (5 bases). V lost 5 bases and J lost 2, with 10 bases in between. The germline V gene encodes CDR1 SGHNT and CDR2 YENEEA. This CDR3 contains 14 residues. The CDR3 nucleotides are TGTGCCAGCAGCCTCCGGACTCCCAAAAACATTCAGTACTTC. It translates to CASSLRTPKNIQYF.

The chain joins TRBV9 to TRBJ2-2, with TRBD2 identical over 8 bases. Germline V gives CDR1 SGDLS, CDR2 YYNGEE. The CDR3 is 14 residues long. V trimming: 3 bases; J trimming: 6 bases; junction bases outside the gene matches: 4. This CDR3 is CASSADGGAGELFF. In DNA, the CDR3 is TGTGCCAGCAGCGCCGACGGGGGGGCCGGGGAGCTGTTTTTT.

The rearrangement joins TRBV18 to TRBJ2-3, with 8 bases fitting TRBD2. The CDR3 consists of 18 residues. Looked up from germline, CDR1 is KGHSH and CDR2 is LQKENI. V shed 1 base and J 5 bases; nucleotides not matched to a gene: 14. The CDR3 reads CASSPLPPGSGRQDTQYF. The CDR3 DNA follows: TGTGCCAGCTCACCACTCCCCCCTGGGAGCGGGAGACAAGATACGCAGTATTTT.

V gene TRBV5-4 combines with J gene TRBJ2-5, with no clear D. V lost 5 bases and J lost 5, with 16 bases in between. The CDR3 consists of 14 residues. CDR1 is SGHNT, CDR2 YYREEE, per germline (reference sequence). CDR3 region: CASRPPGHGETQYF. The CDR3 coding sequence is TGTGCCAGCAGGCCTCCCGGCCATGGGGAGACCCAGTACTTC.

This chain joins TRBV7-2 and TRBJ1-1; D is undetermined. The CDR3 is 15 residues long. Germline V gene lookup returns CDR1 SGHTA and CDR2 FQGNSA. V dropped 1 base and J dropped 0 bases, with 9 bases sitting between them. This CDR3 is CASSLEGGMNTEAFF. CDR3 DNA: TGTGCCAGCAGCTTAGAGGGCGGTATGAACACTGAAGCTTTCTTT.

The CDR3 DNA sequence: TGTGCCAGCAGTTTTGTGAGCGGGGGAGAGACCCAGTACTTC. Amino acid sequence: CASSFVSGGETQYF. V and J are TRBV2 and TRBJ2-5, with TRBD2 matching 8 bases. CDR1 is SNHLY, CDR2 FYNNEI, per germline. The V gene end was trimmed by 5 bases and the J gene end by 4 bases; junction bases not matched to a gene: 6. The CDR3 contains 14 residues.

The chain has TRBV15 and TRBJ2-7; D unclear. Trimming left V 1 base short and J 2 bases short, with 6 bases between. Germline V gene lookup returns CDR1 LNHNV and CDR2 YYDKDF (reference sequence). This CDR3 is built from 13 residues. The CDR3 DNA sequence: TGTGCCACCAGCAGAGGGGCCACCTACGAGCAGTACTTC. It is translated as CATSRGATYEQYF.

This chain uses TRBV7-8 with TRBJ2-5; tentative D call: TRBD1 (7 bases). The V and J ends lost 5 bases and 10 bases respectively, with 23 bases between them. The CDR3 loop spans 15 amino acids. Germline assignment: CDR1 SGHVS and CDR2 FQNEAQ. The DNA for the CDR3 is TGTGCCAGCAGCACGAGCCAGGGGGGCGGTTGGATCCAGTACTTC. This codes for CASSTSQGGGWIQYF.

This clone was seen only a few times. This rearrangement joins TRBV7-3 to TRBJ1-4; 11 nucleotides agree with TRBD1. Per germline, CDR1 SGHTA and CDR2 FQGTGA. The CDR3 runs 16 residues. The trim removed 3 bases at V and 15 bases at J, leaving 15 bases unmatched. This CDR3 reads CASSFNLGTGGKRLFF. In DNA form, the CDR3 reads TGTGCCAGCAGCTTTAACTTGGGGACAGGGGGGAAAAGGTTGTTTTTT.

The chain links TRBV7-9 to TRBJ1-4; no definite D call. Germline V CDR1 and CDR2: SEHNR, FQNEAQ (reference sequence). With 1 base removed from V and 0 bases from J, the gap between germline ends came to 15 bases. This CDR3 region has 18 residues. CDR3 sequence reads: CASSLGVRVRSTNEKLFF. CDR3 nucleotides: TGTGCCAGCAGCTTAGGTGTACGGGTGAGGTCAACTAATGAAAAACTGTTTTTT.

The chain carries TRBV12-5 and TRBJ1-6; 8 positions agree with TRBD1. The germline V gene has CDR1 LGHNT and CDR2 FRNRAP. The J segment lost 6 bases and the V segment lost 4 bases, leaving 11 bases of the junction unmatched. This CDR3 spans 17 amino acids. The DNA for the CDR3 is TGTGCTAGTGGTTCCGACAGGGGCCCCTTGGCTAATTCACCCCTCCACTTT. Translating it yields CASGSDRGPLANSPLHF. Full variable domain (missing parts from reference TRBV12-5 and TRBJ1-6): DARVTQTPRHKVTEMGQEVTMRCQPILGHNTVFWYRQTMMQGLELLAYFRNRAPLDDSGMPKDRFSAEMPDATLATLKIQPSEPRDSAVYFCASGSDRGPLANSPLHFGNGTRLTVT.

The chain has TRBV7-3 and TRBJ2-1, with D hard to call. CDR1 and CDR2 from the germline V gene are SGHTA and FQGTGA. V shed 2 bases and J shed 7 bases, with 9 bases lying between them. CDR3 length: 13 amino acids. The CDR3 region has the DNA TGTGCCAGCAGCTTATTCCTTGCGAATGAGCAGTTCTTC. This encodes CASSLFLANEQFF.

The chain recombines TRBV5-8 with TRBJ1-3, with D hard to call. Germline V gene data show CDR1 as SGHTS and CDR2 as YDEGEE. The CDR3 loop spans 15 amino acids. The V end was cut by 2 bases, the J end by 0 bases, with 9 bases between. The CDR3 DNA reads as TGTGCCAGCAGCTTACGAGGGCGCTCTGGAAACACCATATATTTT. Encoded protein: CASSLRGRSGNTIYF. Full variable domain (remainder filled in from reference TRBV5-8 and TRBJ1-3): EAGVTQSPTHLIKTRGQQATLRCSPISGHTSVYWYQQALGLGLQFLLWYDEGEERNRGNFPPRFSGRQFPNYSSELNVNALELEDSALYLCASSLRGRSGNTIYFGEGSWLTVV.

CDR3 sequence (DNA): TGTGCCAGCAGCTTCGGCACCACGAACACTGAAGCTTTCTTT. Amino acid sequence: CASSFGTTNTEAFF. The chain carries TRBV7-9 and TRBJ1-1; the D is unclear. Germline CDR1 SEHNR, CDR2 FQNEAQ (reference sequence). The CDR3 has 14 residues. V was pared by 3 bases and J by 1 base, with 9 bases between.

About this clone: This same CDR3 is encoded by further DNA sequences in the sample. V usage is TRBV30 and J usage is TRBJ2-1; D possibly corresponds to TRBD2 (6 bases). This CDR3 has 14 amino acids. V was cut by 0 bases and J by 0 bases, with 6 bases left in between. Germline CDR1 reads GTSNPN; CDR2 reads SVGIG (reference sequence). The CDR3 sequence: CAWSVLASYNEQFF. The CDR3 DNA reads TGTGCCTGGAGTGTACTAGCCTCCTACAATGAGCAGTTCTTC.

The chain combines TRBV6-5 with TRBJ1-5; D is unresolved. The germline gives CDR1 MNHEY, CDR2 SVGAGI. The CDR3 is made up of 15 amino acids. V was cut by 5 bases and J by 0 bases, with 11 bases left in between. The CDR3 DNA reads TGTGCCAGCAGTCTTCCCGGGAATAGCAATCAGCCCCAGCATTTT. This encodes CASSLPGNSNQPQHF.

This clone came up a few times. The gene calls are TRBV27 and TRBJ1-3; 10 positions agree with TRBD1. Germline CDR1 and CDR2: MNHEY and SMNVEV (reference sequence). This CDR3 has 16 residues. The junction had 4 bases not matched to a gene; V was cut back by 5 bases and J by 0 bases. The CDR3 DNA reads TGTGCCAGCAGTCGAGGGGACAGGGGCTCTGGAAACACCATATATTTT. This sequence encodes CASSRGDRGSGNTIYF.

Regarding this clone: A junction end diverges from the germline sequence, so it may reflect a read error. This same CDR3 is encoded by further DNA sequences in the sample. The chain carries TRBV7-6 and TRBJ2-5, with TRBD2 matching 12 bases. This CDR3 has 18 residues. Germline CDR1 SGHVS, CDR2 FNYEAQ. The CDR3, as DNA: TGCGCCAGCAGCCCCCGCCCTAGCGGGAGGGCCGGCGGAGAGACCCAGTACTTC. This translates into CASSPRPSGRAGGETQYF.

The V and J genes are TRBV4-1 and TRBJ2-5; D call uncertain. The V end was cut by 4 bases, the J end by 3 bases, with 15 bases between. CDR3 length: 15 amino acids. CDR1 is MGHRA, CDR2 YSYEKL, per germline. The CDR3 DNA is TGCGCCAGCAGCCGCTTTGGAGCGCCGAAAGAGACCCAGTACTTC. This translates into CASSRFGAPKETQYF.

The chain has TRBV5-1 and TRBJ1-6; 10 positions match TRBD1. V lost 2 bases, J lost 8 bases, and 4 bases stayed unmatched. CDR1 and CDR2 (germline): SGHRS, YFSETQ. The CDR3 extends over 15 amino acids. CDR3 loop: CASSLATGGYSPLHF. CDR3 nucleotide sequence: TGCGCCAGCAGCTTAGCGACAGGGGGCTATTCACCCCTCCACTTT.

The chain employs TRBV5-4 and TRBJ1-3, with D possibly matching TRBD1 (5 bases). The germline V gene encodes CDR1 SGHNT and CDR2 YYREEE (reference sequence). Trimming left V 4 bases short and J 0 bases short, with 11 bases between. There are 15 residues in the CDR3. CDR3 DNA sequence: TGTGCCAGCAGCCATGGGACGGACTCTGGAAACACCATATATTTT. Residues: CASSHGTDSGNTIYF.

This chain joins TRBV7-2 and TRBJ1-4, with D perhaps matching TRBD1 (5 bases). The CDR3 extends over 15 amino acids. Looked up from germline, CDR1 is SGHTA and CDR2 is FQGNSA. V lost 2 bases to trimming and J lost 6 bases, with 13 bases between them. CDR3 amino acids: CASSLNGGGHEKLFF. Here the CDR3 DNA reads TGTGCCAGCAGCTTAAACGGGGGAGGGCATGAAAAACTGTTTTTT.

In its sample, this clone was seen once. The chain couples TRBV14 to TRBJ2-7; 9 bases are shared with TRBD1. The V segment lost 3 bases and the J segment 1 base; nucleotides outside the gene matches: 7. The length of the CDR3 is 16 residues. Germline lookup yields CDR1 SGHDN and CDR2 FVKESK. CDR3 nucleotide sequence: TGTGCCAGCAGCCACTCGGACAGGGGAGGATCCTACGAGCAGTACTTC. Residues: CASSHSDRGGSYEQYF.

This rearrangement joins TRBV18 to TRBJ1-5, with TRBD1 matching over 9 bases. The CDR3 is 16 residues long. Germline V gene sequence: CDR1 KGHSH, CDR2 LQKENI. V trimming: 2 bases; J trimming: 0 bases; junction bases outside the gene matches: 2. CDR3 sequence reads: CASSPSDRGSNQPQHF. CDR3 DNA: TGTGCCAGCTCACCATCGGACAGGGGTAGCAATCAGCCCCAGCATTTT.

This chain links TRBV6-6 with TRBJ2-3; D is ambiguous. Germline V gene lookup returns CDR1 MNHNY and CDR2 SVGAGI (reference sequence). The CDR3 spans 13 residues. Trimming left V 5 bases short and J 4 bases short, with 10 bases between. DNA of the CDR3: TGTGCCAGCAGTCCCCCACAGTCAGATACGCAGTATTTT. Translating it yields CASSPPQSDTQYF.

This clone turned up a few times. The chain recombines TRBV2 with TRBJ1-6, with a tentative D call TRBD1 (5 bases). Looked up from germline, CDR1 is SNHLY and CDR2 is FYNNEI. Trimming took off 7 bases at V and 8 bases at J, with 12 bases between the two ends. This CDR3 comprises 13 residues. The CDR3 DNA sequence: TGTGCCAGCACCCAGTCGGGGGATTCACCCCTCCACTTT. It specifies CASTQSGDSPLHF.

The chain couples TRBV10-3 to TRBJ2-5; no clear D gene. The CDR3 runs 13 residues. The germline V gene has CDR1 ENHRY and CDR2 SYGVKD. V was clipped by 4 bases and J by 0 bases, with 6 bases between them. This chain's CDR3 is CAISGVNQETQYF. CDR3 sequence (DNA): TGTGCCATCAGTGGGGTAAACCAAGAGACCCAGTACTTC.

CDR3 bases: TGCGCCAGCACCAGACAGGGGAGGAGAGACACTGAAGCTTTCTTT. Translating it yields CASTRQGRRDTEAFF. The chain is built from TRBV5-1 and TRBJ1-1, with 8 bases that match TRBD1. There are 15 residues in the CDR3. The V segment lost 6 bases and the J segment 3 bases; nucleotides outside the gene matches: 10. Germline-derived CDR1 and CDR2 are SGHRS and YFSETQ.